The 2 T cell receptor beta chains given below trace back to one sample, sequenced in a study of PD-L1 blockade in urothelial cancer. Sequencing was performed with immunoSEQ multiplex PCR; in TCRdb, only in-frame clones are kept and a portion is missing. There are around 80,000 clones in the sample; approximately 90% occur only once, and around 5.3% lies in the top ten. The sequenced sample was PBMCs, obtained around atezolizumab (anti-PD-L1) treatment. The receptor set was obtained from a woman in her 70s with urothelial cancer.

This clone was counted a few times. The V call is TRBV7-9, the J call TRBJ2-7; weak D call: TRBD2 (5 bases). V lost 4 bases, J lost 5 bases, and 9 bases lay in between. The V gene's germline CDR1 is SEHNR and CDR2 FQNEAQ (reference sequence). The CDR3 sequence is 12 residues long. The DNA for the CDR3 is TGTGCCAGCAGCTCTGGACTCCACGAGCAGTACTTC. The encoded protein is CASSSGLHEQYF. Using reference TRBV7-9 and TRBJ2-7 for the parts outside the CDR3, the full variable domain is DTGVSQNPRHKITKRGQNVTFRCDPISEHNRLYWYRQTLGQGPEFLTYFQNEAQLEKSRLLSDRFSAERPKGSFSTLEIQRTEQGDSAMYLCASSSGLHEQYFGPGTRLTVT.

V is TRBV18 and J is TRBJ2-7; a possible D gene is TRBD2 (6 bases). With 0 bases removed from V and 0 bases from J, the gap between germline ends came to 9 bases. From germline, CDR1 is KGHSH and CDR2 LQKENI. The CDR3 has 15 residues. The DNA for the CDR3 is TGTGCCAGCTCACCACCGGGACTGAACTCCTACGAGCAGTACTTC. It codes for CASSPPGLNSYEQYF. Looking up the rest from reference TRBV18 and TRBJ2-7 gives the full variable domain: NAGVMQNPRHLVRRRGQEARLRCSPMKGHSHVYWYRQLPEEGLKFMVYLQKENIIDESGMPKERFSAEFPKEGPSILRIQQVVRGDSAAYFCASSPPGLNSYEQYFGPGTRLTVT.